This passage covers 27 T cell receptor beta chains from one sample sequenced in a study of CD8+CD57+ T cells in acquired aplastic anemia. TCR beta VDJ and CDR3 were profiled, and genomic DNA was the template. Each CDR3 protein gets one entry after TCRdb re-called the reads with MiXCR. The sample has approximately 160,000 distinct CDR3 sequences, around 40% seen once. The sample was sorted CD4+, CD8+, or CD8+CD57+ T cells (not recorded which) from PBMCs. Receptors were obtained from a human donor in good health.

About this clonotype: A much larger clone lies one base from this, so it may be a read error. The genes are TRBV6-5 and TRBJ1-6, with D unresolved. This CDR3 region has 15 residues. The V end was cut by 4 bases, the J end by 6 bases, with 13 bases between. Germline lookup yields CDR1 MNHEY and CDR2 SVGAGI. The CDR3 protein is CASSSIDLCNSPLHF. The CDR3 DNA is TGTGCCAGCAGTTCGATAGATCTGTGTAATTCACCCCTCCACTTT.

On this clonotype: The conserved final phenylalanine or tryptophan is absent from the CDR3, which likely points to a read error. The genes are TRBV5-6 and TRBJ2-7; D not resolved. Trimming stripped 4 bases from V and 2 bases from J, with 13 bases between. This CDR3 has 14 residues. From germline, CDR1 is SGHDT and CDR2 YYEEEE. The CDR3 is CASSPGEPPYEQYS. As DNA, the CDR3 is TGTGCCAGCAGCCCAGGCGAACCCCCCTACGAGCAGTACTCC.

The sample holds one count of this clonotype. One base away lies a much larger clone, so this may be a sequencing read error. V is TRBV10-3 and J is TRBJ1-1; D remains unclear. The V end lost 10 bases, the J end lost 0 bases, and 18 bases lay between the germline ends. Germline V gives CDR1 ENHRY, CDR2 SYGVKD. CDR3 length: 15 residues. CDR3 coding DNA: TGTGCCAGCGGTTACTCCGGGAGAATGAACACTGAAGCTTTCTTT. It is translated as CASGYSGRMNTEAFF.

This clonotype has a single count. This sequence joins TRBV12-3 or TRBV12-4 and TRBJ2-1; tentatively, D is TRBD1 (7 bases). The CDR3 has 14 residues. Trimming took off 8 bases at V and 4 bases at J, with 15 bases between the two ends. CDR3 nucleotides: TGTGCCAGCCAGGGGGACTTACAATACAATGAGCAGTTCTTC. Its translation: CASQGDLQYNEQFF.

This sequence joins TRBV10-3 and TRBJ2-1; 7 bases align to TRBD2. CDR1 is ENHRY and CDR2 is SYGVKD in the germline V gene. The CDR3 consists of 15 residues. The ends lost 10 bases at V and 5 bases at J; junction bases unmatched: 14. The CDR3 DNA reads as TGTGCCACCACCTCACCCGGCGGGGGAGACAATGAGCAGTTCTTC. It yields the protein CATTSPGGGDNEQFF.

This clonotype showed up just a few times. Here the CDR3 reads CASSLGTYSNQPQHF. CDR3 DNA sequence: TGTGCCAGCAGCCTCGGGACATATAGCAATCAGCCCCAGCATTTT. The chain couples TRBV6-6 to TRBJ1-5, with a possible D match to TRBD1 (6 bases). In germline, CDR1 is MNHNY, CDR2 SVGAGI (reference sequence). Deletions cut 6 bases from V and 0 bases from J, with 12 bases between. This CDR3 region has 15 residues.

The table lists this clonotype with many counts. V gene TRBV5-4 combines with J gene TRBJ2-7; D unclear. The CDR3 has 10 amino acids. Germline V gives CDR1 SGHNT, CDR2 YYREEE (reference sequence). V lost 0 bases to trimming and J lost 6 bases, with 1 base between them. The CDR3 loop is CASSLVEQYF. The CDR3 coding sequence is TGTGCCAGCAGCTTGGTCGAGCAGTACTTC.

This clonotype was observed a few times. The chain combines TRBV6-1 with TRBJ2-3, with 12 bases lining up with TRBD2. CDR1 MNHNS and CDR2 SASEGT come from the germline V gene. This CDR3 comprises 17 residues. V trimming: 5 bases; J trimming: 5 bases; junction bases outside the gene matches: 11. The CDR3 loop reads CASSPNRLAGVIDTQYF. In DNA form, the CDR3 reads TGTGCCAGCAGTCCAAACCGACTAGCGGGGGTGATAGATACGCAGTATTTT.

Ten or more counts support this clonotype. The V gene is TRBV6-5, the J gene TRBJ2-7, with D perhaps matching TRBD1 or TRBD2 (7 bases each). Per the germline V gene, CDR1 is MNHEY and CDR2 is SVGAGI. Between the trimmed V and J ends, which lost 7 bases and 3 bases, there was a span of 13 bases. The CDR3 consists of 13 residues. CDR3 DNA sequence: TGTGCCAGCATTTCCAGGGGGGGCTACGAGCAGTACTTC. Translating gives CASISRGGYEQYF.

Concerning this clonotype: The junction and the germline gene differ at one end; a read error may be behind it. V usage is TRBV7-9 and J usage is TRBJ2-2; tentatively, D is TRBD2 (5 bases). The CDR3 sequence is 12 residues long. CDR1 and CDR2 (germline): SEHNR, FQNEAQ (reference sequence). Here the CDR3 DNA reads TGCGCCAGCAGCTTGTACACCGGGGAGATGTTTTTT. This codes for CASSLYTGEMFF.

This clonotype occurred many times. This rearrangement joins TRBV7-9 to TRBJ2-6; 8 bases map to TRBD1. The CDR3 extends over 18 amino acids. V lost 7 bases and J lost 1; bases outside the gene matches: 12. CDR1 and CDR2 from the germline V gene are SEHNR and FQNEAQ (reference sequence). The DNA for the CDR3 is TGTGCCAGCACTTCCAGGGGACAGGACCAATCTGGGGCCAACGTCCTGACTTTC. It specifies CASTSRGQDQSGANVLTF.

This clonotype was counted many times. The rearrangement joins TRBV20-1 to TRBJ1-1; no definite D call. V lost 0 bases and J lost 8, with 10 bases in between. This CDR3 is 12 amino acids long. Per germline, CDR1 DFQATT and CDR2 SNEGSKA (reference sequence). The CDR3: CSARDSRGEAFF. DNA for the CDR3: TGCAGTGCTAGAGATTCTAGAGGAGAAGCTTTCTTT.

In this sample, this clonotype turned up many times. The CDR3 DNA is TGTGCCAGCAGTAGAACGGACAGAGATAATTCACCCCTCCACTTT. Amino acids: CASSRTDRDNSPLHF. The V gene is TRBV28, the J gene TRBJ1-6; TRBD1 is a possible D gene (6 bases). Germline-derived CDR1 and CDR2 are MDHEN and SYDVKM. This CDR3 has 15 residues. The germline V and J ends were trimmed by 5 bases and 5 bases, with 13 bases remaining between them.

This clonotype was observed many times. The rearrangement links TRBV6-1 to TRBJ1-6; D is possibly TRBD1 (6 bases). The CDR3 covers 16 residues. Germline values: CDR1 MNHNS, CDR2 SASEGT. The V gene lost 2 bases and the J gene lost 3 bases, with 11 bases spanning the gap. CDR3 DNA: TGTGCCAGCAGTGAACGACAGGACAGCTATAATTCACCCCTCCACTTT. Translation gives CASSERQDSYNSPLHF.

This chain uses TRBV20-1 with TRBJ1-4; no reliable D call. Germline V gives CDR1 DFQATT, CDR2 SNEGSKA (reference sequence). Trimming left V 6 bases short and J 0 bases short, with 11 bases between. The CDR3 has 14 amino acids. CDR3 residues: CSASDLSTNEKLFF. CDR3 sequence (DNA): TGCAGTGCATCGGACCTCTCAACTAATGAAAAACTGTTTTTT.

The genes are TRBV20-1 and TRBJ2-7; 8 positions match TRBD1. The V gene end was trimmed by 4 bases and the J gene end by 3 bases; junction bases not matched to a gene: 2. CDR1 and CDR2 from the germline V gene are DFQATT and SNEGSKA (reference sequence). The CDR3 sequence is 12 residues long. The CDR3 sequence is CSAKTGVYEQYF. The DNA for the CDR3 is TGCAGTGCTAAGACAGGGGTCTACGAGCAGTACTTC.

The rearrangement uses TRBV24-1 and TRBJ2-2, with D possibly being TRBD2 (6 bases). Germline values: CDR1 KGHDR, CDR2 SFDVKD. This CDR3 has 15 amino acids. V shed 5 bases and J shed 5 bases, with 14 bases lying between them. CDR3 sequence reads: CATSGGMGVTGELFF. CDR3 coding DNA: TGTGCCACCAGTGGCGGGATGGGCGTAACCGGGGAGCTGTTTTTT.

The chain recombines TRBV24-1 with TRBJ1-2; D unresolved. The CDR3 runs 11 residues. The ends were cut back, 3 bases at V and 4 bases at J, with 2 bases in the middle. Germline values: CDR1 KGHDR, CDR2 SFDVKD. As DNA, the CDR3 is TGTGCCACCAGTGATCTCTATGGCTACACCTTC. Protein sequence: CATSDLYGYTF.

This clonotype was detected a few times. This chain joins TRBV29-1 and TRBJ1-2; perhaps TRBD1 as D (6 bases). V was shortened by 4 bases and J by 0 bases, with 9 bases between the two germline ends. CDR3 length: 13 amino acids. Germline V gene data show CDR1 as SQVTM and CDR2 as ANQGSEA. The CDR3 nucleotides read TGCAGCGTTGGGGGGCCAGCTAACTATGGCTACACCTTC. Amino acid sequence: CSVGGPANYGYTF.

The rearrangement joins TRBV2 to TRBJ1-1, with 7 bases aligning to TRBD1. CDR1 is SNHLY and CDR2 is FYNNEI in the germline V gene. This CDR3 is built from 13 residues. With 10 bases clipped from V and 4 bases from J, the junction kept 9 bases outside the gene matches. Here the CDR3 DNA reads TGTGCCATTGGACAGGCGAGGGGCACTGAAGCTTTCTTT. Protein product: CAIGQARGTEAFF.

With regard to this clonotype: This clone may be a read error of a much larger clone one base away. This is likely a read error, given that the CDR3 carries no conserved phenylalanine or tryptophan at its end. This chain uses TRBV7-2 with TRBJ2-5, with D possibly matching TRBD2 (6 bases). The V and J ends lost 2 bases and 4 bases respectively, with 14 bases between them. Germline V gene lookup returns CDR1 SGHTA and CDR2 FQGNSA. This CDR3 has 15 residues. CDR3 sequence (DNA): TGTGCCAGCAGCTTATATGAGCGGGTTGGAGAGACCCAGTACCTC. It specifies CASSLYERVGETQYL.

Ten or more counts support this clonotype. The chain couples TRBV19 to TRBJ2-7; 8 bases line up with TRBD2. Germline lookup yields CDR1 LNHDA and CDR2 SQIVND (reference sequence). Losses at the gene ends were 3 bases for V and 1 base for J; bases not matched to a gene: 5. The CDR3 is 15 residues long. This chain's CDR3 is CASSITGRASYEQYF. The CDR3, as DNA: TGTGCCAGTAGTATCACCGGGAGGGCGTCCTACGAGCAGTACTTC.

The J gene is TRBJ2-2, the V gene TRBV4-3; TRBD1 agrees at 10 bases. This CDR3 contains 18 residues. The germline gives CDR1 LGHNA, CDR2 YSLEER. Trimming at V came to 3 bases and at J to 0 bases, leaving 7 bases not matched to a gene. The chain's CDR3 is CASSHPPDRGPNTGELFF. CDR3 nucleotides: TGCGCCAGCAGCCACCCTCCCGACAGGGGGCCGAACACCGGGGAGCTGTTTTTT.

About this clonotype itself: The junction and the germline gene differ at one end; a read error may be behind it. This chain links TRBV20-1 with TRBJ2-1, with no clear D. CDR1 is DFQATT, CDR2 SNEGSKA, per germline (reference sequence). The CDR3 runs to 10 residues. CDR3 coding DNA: TGCAGTGCTAGAGGTAATGAGCAGCTCTTC. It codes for CSARGNEQLF.

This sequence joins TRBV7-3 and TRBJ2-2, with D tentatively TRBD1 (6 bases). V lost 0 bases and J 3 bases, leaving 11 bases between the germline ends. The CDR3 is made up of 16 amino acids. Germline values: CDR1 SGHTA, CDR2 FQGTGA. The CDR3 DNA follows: TGTGCCAGCAGCTTAACTGGACAGCCATACACCGGGGAGCTGTTTTTT. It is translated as CASSLTGQPYTGELFF.

The chain's CDR3 is CASSLVQREPVETQYF. CDR3 bases: TGTGCCAGCAGCTTAGTTCAGCGGGAACCGGTAGAGACCCAGTACTTC. This chain links TRBV13 with TRBJ2-5; TRBD2 agrees at 7 bases. The junction had 9 bases not matched to a gene; V was cut back by 1 base and J by 4 bases. Germline CDR1 and CDR2: PRHDT and FYEKMQ (reference sequence). The CDR3 spans 16 residues. Drawing the rest from reference TRBV13 and TRBJ2-5, the complete variable domain is AAGVIQSPRHLIKEKRETATLKCYPIPRHDTVYWYQQGPGQDPQFLISFYEKMQSDKGSIPDRFSAQQFSDYHSELNMSSLELGDSALYFCASSLVQREPVETQYFGPGTRLLVL.

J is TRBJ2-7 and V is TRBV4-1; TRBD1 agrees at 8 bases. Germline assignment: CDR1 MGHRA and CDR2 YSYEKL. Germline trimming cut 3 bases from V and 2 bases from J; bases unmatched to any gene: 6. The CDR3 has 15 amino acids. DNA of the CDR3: TGCGCCAGCAGCCATGCCGGACAGGGAACCTACGAGCAGTACTTC. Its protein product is CASSHAGQGTYEQYF.